The T cell receptor beta chain under discussion was sequenced for a study of blood T cells in healthy people across ages. General study findings and limits: CMV status of donors was not determined, possibly confounding expanded clonotype changes.

The CDR3 consists of 15 residues. Germline CDR1 is MDHEN and CDR2 is SYDVKM. V was clipped by 5 bases and J by 3 bases; unmatched bases: 6. A second about 7 to 12 cycle PCR used barcoded and J-beta primers. Each cDNA molecule received a tag from a template-switch adaptor that had 12 random nucleotides. MiXCR, applied by TCRdb to the 5' RACE reads, yields one record per CDR3 protein. Altogether under 700,000 distinct CDR3 sequences are present, about 24% being singletons, with the ten largest covering around 10%. In this sample, this clonotype turned up a few times. Its target is unknown. Healthy Caucasian individuals from Russia aged about 6 to 100 were enrolled as donors. The same sample was also studied in work on T cells of mothers and their children. From that report: The authors added sample barcodes and 2-4 random nucleotides using the M1S primer of the second PCR.

The rearrangement joins TRBV28 to TRBJ2-2, with TRBD1 matching 7 bases. The clonotype was recovered from a boy younger than 18 in good health. Sample: blood. CDR3 nucleotide sequence: TGTGCCAGCAGTAAATACAGGGGCGACACCGGGGAGCTGTTTTTT. As protein: CASSKYRGDTGELFF.